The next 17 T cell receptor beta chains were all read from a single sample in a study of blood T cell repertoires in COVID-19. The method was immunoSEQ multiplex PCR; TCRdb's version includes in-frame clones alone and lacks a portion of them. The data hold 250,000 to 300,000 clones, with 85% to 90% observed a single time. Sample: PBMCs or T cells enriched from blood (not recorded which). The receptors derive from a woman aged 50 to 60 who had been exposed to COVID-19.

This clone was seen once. CDR3 sequence: CASSPRDMVDTF. DNA for the CDR3: TGTGCCAGCAGCCCGAGAGACATGGTTGACACCTTC. The gene calls are TRBV7-9 and TRBJ1-2; D not certain. The CDR3 contains 12 residues. The V gene lost 5 bases and the J gene lost 12 bases, with 16 bases spanning the gap. The germline CDR1 and CDR2 sequences are SEHNR and FQNEAQ (reference sequence).

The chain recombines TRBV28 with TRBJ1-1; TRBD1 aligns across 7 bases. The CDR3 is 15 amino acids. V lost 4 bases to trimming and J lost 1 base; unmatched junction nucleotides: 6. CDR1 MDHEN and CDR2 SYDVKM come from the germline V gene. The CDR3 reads CASSSIDRENTEAFF. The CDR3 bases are TGTGCCAGCAGTTCCATCGACAGGGAGAACACTGAAGCTTTCTTT. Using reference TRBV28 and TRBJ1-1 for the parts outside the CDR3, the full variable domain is DVKVTQSSRYLVKRTGEKVFLECVQDMDHENMFWYRQDPGLGLRLIYFSYDVKMKEKGDIPEGYSVSREKKERFSLILESASTNQTSMYLCASSSIDRENTEAFFGQGTRLTVV.

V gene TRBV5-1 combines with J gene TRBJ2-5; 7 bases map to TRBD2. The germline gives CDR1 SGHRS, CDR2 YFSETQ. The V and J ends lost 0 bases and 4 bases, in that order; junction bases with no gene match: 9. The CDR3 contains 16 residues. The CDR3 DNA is TGCGCCAGCAGCTTGGCCTTGGCTAGCGGCGGAGAGACCCAGTACTTC. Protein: CASSLALASGGETQYF.

The CDR3 DNA follows: TGTGCCACCAGCAGAGGACAGGGGCAGCAAGAGACCCAGTACTTC. Translation: CATSRGQGQQETQYF. The chain joins TRBV15 to TRBJ2-5; 8 positions agree with TRBD1. In germline, CDR1 is LNHNV, CDR2 YYDKDF (reference sequence). The CDR3 has 15 residues. Germline trimming cut 1 base from V and 2 bases from J; bases unmatched to any gene: 3.

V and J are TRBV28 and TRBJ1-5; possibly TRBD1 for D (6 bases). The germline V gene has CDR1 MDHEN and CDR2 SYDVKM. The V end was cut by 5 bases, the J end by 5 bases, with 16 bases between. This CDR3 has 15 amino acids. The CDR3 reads CASSTSGEMDQPQHF. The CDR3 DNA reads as TGTGCCAGCAGTACCTCAGGGGAGATGGATCAGCCCCAGCATTTT.

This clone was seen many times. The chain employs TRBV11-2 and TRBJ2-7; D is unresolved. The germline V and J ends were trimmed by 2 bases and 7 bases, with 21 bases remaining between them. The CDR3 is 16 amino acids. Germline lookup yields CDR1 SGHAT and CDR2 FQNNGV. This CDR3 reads CASSLIGEWPATEQYF. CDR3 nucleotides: TGTGCCAGCAGCTTAATCGGAGAGTGGCCAGCTACAGAGCAGTACTTC.

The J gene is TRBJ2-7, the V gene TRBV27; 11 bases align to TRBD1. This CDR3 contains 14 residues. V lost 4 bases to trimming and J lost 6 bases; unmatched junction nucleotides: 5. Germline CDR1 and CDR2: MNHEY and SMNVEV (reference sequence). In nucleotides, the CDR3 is TGTGCCAGCAGTTACCGGGACAGGGGGTTCGAGCAGTACTTC. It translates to CASSYRDRGFEQYF.

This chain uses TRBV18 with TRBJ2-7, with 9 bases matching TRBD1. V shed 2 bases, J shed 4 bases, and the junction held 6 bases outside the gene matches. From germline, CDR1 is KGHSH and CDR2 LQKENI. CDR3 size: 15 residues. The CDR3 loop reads CASSPIQGAGYEQYF. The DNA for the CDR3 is TGTGCCAGCTCACCAATACAGGGGGCTGGGTACGAGCAGTACTTC.

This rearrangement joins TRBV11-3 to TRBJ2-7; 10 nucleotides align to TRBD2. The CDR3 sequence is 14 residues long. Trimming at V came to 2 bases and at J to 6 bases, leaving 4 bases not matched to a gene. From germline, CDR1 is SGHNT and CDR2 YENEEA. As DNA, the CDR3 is TGTGCCAGCAGCTTAAAGGGACTAGCGACCGAGCAGTACTTC. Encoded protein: CASSLKGLATEQYF.

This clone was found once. CDR3 in amino acids: CAISESRTEGTQYF. In DNA form, the CDR3 reads TGTGCCATCAGTGAGTCCCGCACAGAAGGGACCCAGTACTTC. The chain links TRBV10-3 to TRBJ2-5; D ambiguous. Trimming left V 0 bases short and J 7 bases short, with 12 bases between. This CDR3 contains 14 residues. Germline CDR1 is ENHRY and CDR2 is SYGVKD.

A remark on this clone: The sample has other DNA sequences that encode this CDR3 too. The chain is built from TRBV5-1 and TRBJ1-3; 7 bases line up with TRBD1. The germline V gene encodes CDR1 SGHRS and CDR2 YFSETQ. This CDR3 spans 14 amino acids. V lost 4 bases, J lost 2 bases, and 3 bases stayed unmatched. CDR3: CASSPTGAGNTIYF. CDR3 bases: TGCGCCAGCAGCCCTACAGGGGCTGGAAACACCATATATTTT.

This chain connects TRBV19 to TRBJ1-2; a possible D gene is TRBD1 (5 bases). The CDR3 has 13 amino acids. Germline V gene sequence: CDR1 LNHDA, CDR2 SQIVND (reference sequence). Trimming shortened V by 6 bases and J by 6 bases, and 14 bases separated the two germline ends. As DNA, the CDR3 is TGTGCCAGTAGCTTATCAGGGTTGGATGGCTACACCTTC. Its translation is CASSLSGLDGYTF.

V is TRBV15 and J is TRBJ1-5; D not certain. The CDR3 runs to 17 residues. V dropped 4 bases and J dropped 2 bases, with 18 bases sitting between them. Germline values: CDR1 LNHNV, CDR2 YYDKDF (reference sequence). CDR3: CATSTTVTYSGNQPQHF. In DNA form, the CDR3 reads TGTGCCACCAGCACAACCGTAACATATAGCGGCAATCAGCCCCAGCATTTT.

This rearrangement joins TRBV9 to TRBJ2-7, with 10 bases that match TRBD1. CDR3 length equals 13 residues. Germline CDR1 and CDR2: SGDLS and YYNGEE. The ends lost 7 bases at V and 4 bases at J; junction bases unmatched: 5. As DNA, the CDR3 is TGTGCCAGCGGTAAGGGACAGGGGTACGAGCAGTACTTC. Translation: CASGKGQGYEQYF. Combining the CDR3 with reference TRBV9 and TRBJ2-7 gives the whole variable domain DSGVTQTPKHLITATGQRVTLRCSPRSGDLSVYWYQQSLDQGLQFLIQYYNGEERAKGNILERFSAQQFPDLHSELNLSSLELGDSALYFCASGKGQGYEQYFGPGTRLTVT.

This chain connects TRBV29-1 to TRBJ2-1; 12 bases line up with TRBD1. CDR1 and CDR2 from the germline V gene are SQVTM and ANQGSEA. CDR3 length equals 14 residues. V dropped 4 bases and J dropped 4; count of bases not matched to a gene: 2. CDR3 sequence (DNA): TGCAGCGTTGGGGACAGGGGGCCTTACAATGAGCAGTTCTTC. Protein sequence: CSVGDRGPYNEQFF.

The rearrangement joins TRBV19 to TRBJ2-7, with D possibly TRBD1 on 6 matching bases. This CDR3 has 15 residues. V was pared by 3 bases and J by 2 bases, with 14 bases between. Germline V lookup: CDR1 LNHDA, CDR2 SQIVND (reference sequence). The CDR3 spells CASSILGAATYEQYF. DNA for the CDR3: TGTGCCAGTAGTATTTTGGGGGCCGCTACCTACGAGCAGTACTTC. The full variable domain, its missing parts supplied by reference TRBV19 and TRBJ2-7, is DGGITQSPKYLFRKEGQNVTLSCEQNLNHDAMYWYRQDPGQGLRLIYYSQIVNDFQKGDIAEGYSVSREKKESFPLTVTSAQKNPTAFYLCASSILGAATYEQYFGPGTRLTVT.

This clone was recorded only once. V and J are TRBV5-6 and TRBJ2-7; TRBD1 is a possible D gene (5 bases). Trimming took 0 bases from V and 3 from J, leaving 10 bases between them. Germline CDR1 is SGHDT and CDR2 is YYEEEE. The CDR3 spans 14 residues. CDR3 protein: CASSLGQSIYEQYF. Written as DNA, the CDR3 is TGTGCCAGCAGCTTGGGACAGTCCATCTACGAGCAGTACTTC.